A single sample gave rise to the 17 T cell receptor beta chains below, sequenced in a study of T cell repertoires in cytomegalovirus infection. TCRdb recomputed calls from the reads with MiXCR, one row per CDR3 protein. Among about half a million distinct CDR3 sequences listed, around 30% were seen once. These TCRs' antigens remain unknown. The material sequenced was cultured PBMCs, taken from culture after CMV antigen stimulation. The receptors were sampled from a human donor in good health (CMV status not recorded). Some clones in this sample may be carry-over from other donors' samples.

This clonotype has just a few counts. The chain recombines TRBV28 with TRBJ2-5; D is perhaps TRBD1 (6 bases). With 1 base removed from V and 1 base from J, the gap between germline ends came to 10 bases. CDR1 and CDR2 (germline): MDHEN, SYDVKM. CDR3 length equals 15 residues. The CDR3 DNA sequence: TGTGCCAGCAGTTTATTGCAGGGGACCCAAGAGACCCAGTACTTC. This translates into CASSLLQGTQETQYF.

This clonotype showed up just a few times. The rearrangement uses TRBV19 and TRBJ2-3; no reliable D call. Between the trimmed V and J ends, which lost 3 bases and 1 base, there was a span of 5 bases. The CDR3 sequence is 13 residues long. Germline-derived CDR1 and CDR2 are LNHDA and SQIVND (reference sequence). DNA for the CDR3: TGTGCCAGTAGTATTTACGGCACAGATACGCAGTATTTT. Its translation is CASSIYGTDTQYF.

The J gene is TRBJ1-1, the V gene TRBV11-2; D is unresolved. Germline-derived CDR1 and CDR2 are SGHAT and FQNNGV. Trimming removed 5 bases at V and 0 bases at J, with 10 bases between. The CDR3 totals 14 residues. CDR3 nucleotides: TGTGCCAGCAGCCAACCCCCATTGAACACTGAAGCTTTCTTT. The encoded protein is CASSQPPLNTEAFF.

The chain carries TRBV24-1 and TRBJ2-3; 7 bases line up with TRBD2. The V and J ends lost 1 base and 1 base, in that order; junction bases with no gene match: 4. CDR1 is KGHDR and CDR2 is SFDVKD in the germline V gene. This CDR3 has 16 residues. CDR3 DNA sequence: TGTGCCACCAGTGATTTTGTGGGGAGGGGCACAGATACGCAGTATTTT. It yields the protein CATSDFVGRGTDTQYF.

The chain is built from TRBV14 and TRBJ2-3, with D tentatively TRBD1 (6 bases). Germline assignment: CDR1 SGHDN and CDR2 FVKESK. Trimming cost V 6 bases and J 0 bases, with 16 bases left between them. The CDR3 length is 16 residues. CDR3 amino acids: CASSGRTGISTDTQYF. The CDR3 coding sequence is TGTGCCAGCAGTGGGAGAACAGGGATTAGCACAGATACGCAGTATTTT.

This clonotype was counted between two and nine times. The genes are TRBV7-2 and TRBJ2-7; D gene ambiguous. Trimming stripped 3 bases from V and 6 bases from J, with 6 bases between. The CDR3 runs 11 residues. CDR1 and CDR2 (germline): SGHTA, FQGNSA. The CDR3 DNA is TGTGCCAGCAGCTTCCTTCTCGAGCAGTACTTC. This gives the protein CASSFLLEQYF. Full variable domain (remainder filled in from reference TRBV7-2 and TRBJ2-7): GAGVSQSPSNKVTEKGKDVELRCDPISGHTALYWYRQSLGQGLEFLIYFQGNSAPDKSGLPSDRFSAERTGGSVSTLTIQRTQQEDSAVYLCASSFLLEQYFGPGTRLTVT.

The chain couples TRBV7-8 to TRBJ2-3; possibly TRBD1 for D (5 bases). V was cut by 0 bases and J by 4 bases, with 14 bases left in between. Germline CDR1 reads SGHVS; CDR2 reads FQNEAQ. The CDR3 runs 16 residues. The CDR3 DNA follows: TGTGCCAGCAGCTTAGCGGGGCTCCCTCCTGCAGATACGCAGTATTTT. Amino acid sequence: CASSLAGLPPADTQYF.

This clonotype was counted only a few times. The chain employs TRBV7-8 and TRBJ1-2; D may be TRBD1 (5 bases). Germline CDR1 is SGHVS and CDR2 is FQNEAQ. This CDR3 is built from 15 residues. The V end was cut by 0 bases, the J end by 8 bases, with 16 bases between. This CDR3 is CASSLAEGLGGGYTF. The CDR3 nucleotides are TGTGCCAGCAGCTTAGCGGAAGGGCTGGGGGGGGGCTACACCTTC.

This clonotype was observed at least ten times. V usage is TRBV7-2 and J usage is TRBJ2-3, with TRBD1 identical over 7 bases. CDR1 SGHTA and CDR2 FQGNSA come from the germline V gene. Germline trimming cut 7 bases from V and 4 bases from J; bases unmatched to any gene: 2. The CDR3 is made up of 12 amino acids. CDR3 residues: CASNTGADTQYF. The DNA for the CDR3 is TGTGCCAGCAACACAGGGGCAGATACGCAGTATTTT.

The DNA of the CDR3 is TGTGCCATCAGACCCGGGACAGGATCTAGCACAGATACGCAGTATTTT. Residues: CAIRPGTGSSTDTQYF. The chain has TRBV10-3 and TRBJ2-3; 8 bases are shared with TRBD1. The V gene end was trimmed by 6 bases and the J gene end by 0 bases; junction bases not matched to a gene: 8. The CDR3 sequence is 16 residues long. CDR1 is ENHRY, CDR2 SYGVKD, per germline.

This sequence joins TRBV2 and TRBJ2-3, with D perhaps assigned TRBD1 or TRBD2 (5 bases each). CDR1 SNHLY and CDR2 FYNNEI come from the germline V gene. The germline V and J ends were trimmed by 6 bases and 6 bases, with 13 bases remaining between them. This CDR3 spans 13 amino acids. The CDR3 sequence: CASSGTLSDTQYF. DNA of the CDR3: TGTGCCAGCAGCGGGACCCTGTCTGATACGCAGTATTTT.

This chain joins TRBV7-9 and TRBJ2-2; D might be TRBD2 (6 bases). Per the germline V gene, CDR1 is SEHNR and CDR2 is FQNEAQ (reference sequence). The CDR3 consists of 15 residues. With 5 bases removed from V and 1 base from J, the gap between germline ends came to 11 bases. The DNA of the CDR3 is TGTGCCAGCAGCCGACCGGGACTGAACACCGGGGAGCTGTTTTTT. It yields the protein CASSRPGLNTGELFF.

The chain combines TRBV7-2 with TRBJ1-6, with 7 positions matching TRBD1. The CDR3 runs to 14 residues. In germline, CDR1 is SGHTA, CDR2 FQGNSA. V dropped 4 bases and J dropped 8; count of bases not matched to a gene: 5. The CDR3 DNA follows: TGTGCCAGCAGCTCGGGACAGCCTCATTCACCCCTCCACTTT. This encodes CASSSGQPHSPLHF.

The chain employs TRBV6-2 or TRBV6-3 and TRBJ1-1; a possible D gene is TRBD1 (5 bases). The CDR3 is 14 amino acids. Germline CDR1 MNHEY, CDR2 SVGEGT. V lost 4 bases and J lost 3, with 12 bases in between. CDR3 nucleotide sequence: TGTGCCAGCAGTTTCCGTGGGGCGCACACTGAAGCTTTCTTT. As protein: CASSFRGAHTEAFF.

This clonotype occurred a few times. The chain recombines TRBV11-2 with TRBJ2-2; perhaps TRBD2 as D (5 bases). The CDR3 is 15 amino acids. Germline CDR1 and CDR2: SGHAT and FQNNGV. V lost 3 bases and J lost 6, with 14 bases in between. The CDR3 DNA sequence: TGTGCCAGCAGCTTCCGGGGAACGGTCCCCGGGGAGCTGTTTTTT. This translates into CASSFRGTVPGELFF.

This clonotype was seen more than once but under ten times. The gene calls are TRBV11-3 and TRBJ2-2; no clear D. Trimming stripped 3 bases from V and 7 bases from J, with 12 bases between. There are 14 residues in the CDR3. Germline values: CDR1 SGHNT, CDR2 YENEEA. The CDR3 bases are TGTGCCAGCAGCTTCGGGCCTTCTAGCGGGGAGCTGTTTTTT. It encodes CASSFGPSSGELFF.

This CDR3 is CASSLGEGGSNQPQHF. DNA for the CDR3: TGTGCCAGCAGCTTAGGCGAGGGGGGGAGCAATCAGCCCCAGCATTTT. The genes are TRBV11-2 and TRBJ1-5; a weak D match, TRBD1 (6 bases). Germline CDR1 SGHAT, CDR2 FQNNGV. V lost 1 base, J lost 1 base, and 11 bases lay in between. The length of the CDR3 is 16 residues. Full variable domain (remainder filled in from reference TRBV11-2 and TRBJ1-5): EAGVAQSPRYKIIEKRQSVAFWCNPISGHATLYWYQQILGQGPKLLIQFQNNGVVDDSQLPKDRFSAERLKGVDSTLKIQPAKLEDSAVYLCASSLGEGGSNQPQHFGDGTRLSIL.